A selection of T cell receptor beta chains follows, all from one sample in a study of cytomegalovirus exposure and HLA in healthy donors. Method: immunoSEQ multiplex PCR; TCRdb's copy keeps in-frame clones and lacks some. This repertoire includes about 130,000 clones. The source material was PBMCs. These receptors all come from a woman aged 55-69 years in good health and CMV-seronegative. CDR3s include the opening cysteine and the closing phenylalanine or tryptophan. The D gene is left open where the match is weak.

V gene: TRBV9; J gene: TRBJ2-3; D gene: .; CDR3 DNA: TGTGCCAGCAGCGTACGGGGGGCCACAGATACGCAGTATTTT; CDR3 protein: CASSVRGATDTQYF
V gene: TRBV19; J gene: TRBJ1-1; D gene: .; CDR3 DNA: TGTGCCAGTAGCCCTCCCGACAGCCCGAACACTGAAGCTTTCTTT; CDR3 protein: CASSPPDSPNTEAFF
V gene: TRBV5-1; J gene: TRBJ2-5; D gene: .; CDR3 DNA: TGCGCCAGCAGCTTGGCCCCCGGAGGGCTGGAGACCCAGTACTTC; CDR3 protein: CASSLAPGGLETQYF
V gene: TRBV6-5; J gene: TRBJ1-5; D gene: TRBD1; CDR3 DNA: TGTGCCAGCAGCCGGACAGGGTGGCAGCCCCAGCATTTT; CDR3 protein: CASSRTGWQPQHF
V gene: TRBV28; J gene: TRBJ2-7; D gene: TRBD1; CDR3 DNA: TGTGCCAGCAGTGCGACAGGGGGCGCCCCCGCCGACCACTTTAGGACTAGTGTATATGAGCAGTACTTC; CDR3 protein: CASSATGGAPADHFRTSVYEQYF
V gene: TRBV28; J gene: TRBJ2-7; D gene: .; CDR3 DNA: TGTGCCAGCAGGGGGACGAAGGCGGGGAGCTCCTACGAGCAGTACTTC; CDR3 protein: CASRGTKAGSSYEQYF
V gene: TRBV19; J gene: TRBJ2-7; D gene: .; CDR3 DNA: TGTGCCAGTACCCCCGGGAGCCCCTACGAGCAGTACTTC; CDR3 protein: CASTPGSPYEQYF
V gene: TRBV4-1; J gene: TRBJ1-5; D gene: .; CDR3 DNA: TGCGCCAGCAGCCATGATCCCCACTCCAGCGAGCCCCAGCATTTT; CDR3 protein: CASSHDPHSSEPQHF
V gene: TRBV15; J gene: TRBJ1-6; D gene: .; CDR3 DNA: TGTGCCACCAGCAGAGACAGGGATTCACCCCTCCACTTT; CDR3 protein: CATSRDRDSPLHF
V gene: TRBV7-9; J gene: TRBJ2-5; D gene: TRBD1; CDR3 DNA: TGTGCCAGCAGCACGAGGACAGGCCAACAAGAGACCCAGTACTTC; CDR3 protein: CASSTRTGQQETQYF
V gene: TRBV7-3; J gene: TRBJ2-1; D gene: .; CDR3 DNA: TGTGCCAGCAGCTTGAACCCTAGCAGACGTTCCTACAATGAGCAGTTCTTC; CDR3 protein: CASSLNPSRRSYNEQFF
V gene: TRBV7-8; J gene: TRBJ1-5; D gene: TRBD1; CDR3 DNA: TGTGCCAGCTTTCAGCGGAGGACAGGGGGCAGCAATCAGCCCCAGCATTTT; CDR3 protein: CASFQRRTGGSNQPQHF
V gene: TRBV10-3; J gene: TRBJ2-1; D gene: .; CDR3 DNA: TGTGCCATCAAGTTAAATGGAGGGGTCAGCTCCTACAATGAGCAGTTCTTC; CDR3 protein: CAIKLNGGVSSYNEQFF
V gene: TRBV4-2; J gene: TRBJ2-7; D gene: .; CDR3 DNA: TGTGCCAGCAGCCAAGATGTGAAGGGGCACGAGCAGTACTTC; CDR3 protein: CASSQDVKGHEQYF